Below, 30 T cell receptor beta chains from the same sample are listed, as sequenced in a study of T cells in localized non-small cell lung cancer. The method was immunoSEQ multiplex PCR; TCRdb's version includes in-frame clones alone and lacks a portion of them. Of under 95,000 clones listed, around 80% are singletons. The specimen comprised peripheral blood, sampled before any cancer treatment. These receptors originate from a female donor over 55 with stage I lung adenocarcinoma.

The chain links TRBV6-5 to TRBJ1-4; D possibly corresponds to TRBD1 (6 bases). Germline V CDR1 and CDR2: MNHEY, SVGAGI. V lost 8 bases and J 5 bases, leaving 18 bases between the germline ends. This CDR3 region has 15 residues. This chain's CDR3 is CASFGRGQSNEKLFF. DNA for the CDR3: TGTGCCAGCTTCGGGCGGGGGCAGTCGAATGAAAAACTGTTTTTT.

The chain recombines TRBV5-6 with TRBJ2-1; D possibly corresponds to TRBD2 (7 bases). CDR3 length equals 16 residues. Trimming stripped 4 bases from V and 7 bases from J, with 21 bases between. From germline, CDR1 is SGHDT and CDR2 YYEEEE. The CDR3 reads CASSRKGGPVGNEQFF. The CDR3 coding sequence is TGTGCCAGCAGCCGAAAGGGGGGGCCGGTTGGGAATGAGCAGTTCTTC.

This chain uses TRBV15 with TRBJ2-2; no firm D call. The CDR3 has 14 amino acids. Trimming removed 0 bases from V and 5 bases from J, with 7 bases in between. CDR1 is LNHNV, CDR2 YYDKDF, per germline (reference sequence). CDR3 amino acids: CATSRDVLTGELFF. Here the CDR3 DNA reads TGTGCCACCAGCAGAGACGTCCTAACCGGGGAGCTGTTTTTT.

The V gene is TRBV7-9, the J gene TRBJ1-5; D call uncertain. Trimming took off 4 bases at V and 7 bases at J, with 8 bases between the two ends. Germline V gene data show CDR1 as SEHNR and CDR2 as FQNEAQ (reference sequence). This CDR3 comprises 12 residues. The CDR3 is CASSSLGQPQHF. CDR3 sequence (DNA): TGTGCCAGCAGCTCCCTGGGGCAGCCCCAGCATTTT.

This chain joins TRBV30 and TRBJ2-7; maybe TRBD2 (6 bases). This CDR3 contains 12 residues. V lost 0 bases and J lost 5, with 8 bases in between. Per germline, CDR1 GTSNPN and CDR2 SVGIG (reference sequence). The CDR3 bases are TGTGCCTGGAGTGTACGGGAGCACGAGCAGTACTTC. Residues: CAWSVREHEQYF.

The rearrangement links TRBV19 to TRBJ1-6; the D is unclear. Germline assignment: CDR1 LNHDA and CDR2 SQIVND (reference sequence). The CDR3 sequence is 16 residues long. V lost 6 bases to trimming and J lost 0 bases, with 12 bases between them. CDR3 residues: CASSNLRSSYNSPLHF. The CDR3 nucleotides are TGTGCCAGTAGCAATCTCAGGAGCTCCTATAATTCACCCCTCCACTTT.

The CDR3 here is CASSERYNEKLFF. CDR3 sequence (DNA): TGTGCCAGCAGCGAGAGGTATAATGAAAAACTGTTTTTT. The V and J genes are TRBV5-4 and TRBJ1-4; D unresolved. CDR1 SGHNT and CDR2 YYREEE come from the germline V gene (reference sequence). With 4 bases removed from V and 4 bases from J, the gap between germline ends came to 8 bases. CDR3 size: 13 residues.

J is TRBJ1-1 and V is TRBV9; maybe TRBD1 (5 bases). V lost 4 bases to trimming and J lost 5 bases, with 21 bases between them. In germline, CDR1 is SGDLS, CDR2 YYNGEE. The CDR3 has 16 amino acids. The DNA of the CDR3 is TGTGCCAGCAGCTTAGGGCTTCTAGTGGGGGGGACTGAAGCTTTCTTT. Its protein is CASSLGLLVGGTEAFF.

This clone was counted a single time. The rearrangement uses TRBV19 and TRBJ1-4, with a weak D call TRBD1 (6 bases). Germline lookup yields CDR1 LNHDA and CDR2 SQIVND (reference sequence). This CDR3 region has 13 residues. V lost 4 bases, J lost 6 bases, and 9 bases lay in between. Written as DNA, the CDR3 is TGTGCCAGTAGTACCGGGACATATGAAAAACTGTTTTTT. Its translation: CASSTGTYEKLFF.

This clone was counted a few times. V usage is TRBV19 and J usage is TRBJ2-6, with D unresolved. Deletions cut 8 bases from V and 3 bases from J, with 5 bases between. The CDR3 sequence is 12 residues long. From germline, CDR1 is LNHDA and CDR2 SQIVND (reference sequence). The DNA of the CDR3 is TGTGCCAGTCGCGTTGGGGCCAACGTCCTGACTTTC. It codes for CASRVGANVLTF.

The chain combines TRBV4-2 with TRBJ1-2, with a tentative D call TRBD1 (6 bases). In germline, CDR1 is LGHNA, CDR2 YNFKEQ. The V end was cut by 7 bases, the J end by 4 bases, with 16 bases between. This CDR3 region has 14 residues. The CDR3 region has the DNA TGTGCCAGCAAAAGCCGGGGAGGGGGCTATGGCTACACCTTC. This sequence encodes CASKSRGGGYGYTF.

V gene TRBV5-4 combines with J gene TRBJ1-2; 10 nucleotides line up with TRBD1. Per the germline V gene, CDR1 is SGHNT and CDR2 is YYREEE (reference sequence). This CDR3 is built from 15 residues. V gave up 5 bases and J gave up 3 bases; unmatched junction bases: 7. This chain's CDR3 is CASRTTGGTYYGYTF. The CDR3 DNA is TGTGCCAGCAGGACGACAGGGGGCACCTACTATGGCTACACCTTC.

The rearrangement uses TRBV7-9 and TRBJ1-2; 7 bases are a match to TRBD1. This CDR3 spans 12 amino acids. V dropped 8 bases and J dropped 4; count of bases not matched to a gene: 4. Germline-derived CDR1 and CDR2 are SEHNR and FQNEAQ (reference sequence). For the CDR3, the DNA is TGTGCCAGCGCGGGGACAGCCTATGGCTACACCTTC. Translated, it gives CASAGTAYGYTF.

CDR3 sequence reads: CASSLVLAGYNEQFF. Here the CDR3 DNA reads TGTGCCAGCAGCTTAGTACTAGCGGGGTACAATGAGCAGTTCTTC. The V gene is TRBV7-8, the J gene TRBJ2-1, with 10 bases matching TRBD2. The V gene's germline CDR1 is SGHVS and CDR2 FQNEAQ. V lost 1 base, J lost 4 bases, and 1 base stayed unmatched. This CDR3 spans 15 amino acids.

A word on this clone: Germline and junction disagree at one end, which may indicate a read error. The chain joins TRBV4-2 to TRBJ2-7, with no clear D. CDR1 and CDR2 (germline): LGHNA, YNFKEQ. The CDR3 is 18 amino acids. As DNA, the CDR3 is TGTGCCAGCAGCCAAGATCTTTTTCAAGTGGGAAATGTCTACAAGCAGTACTTC. It translates to CASSQDLFQVGNVYKQYF.

V is TRBV7-3 and J is TRBJ1-1; TRBD1 might be the D (5 bases). Deletions cut 1 base from V and 5 bases from J, with 17 bases between. This CDR3 is 16 amino acids long. The germline CDR1 and CDR2 sequences are SGHTA and FQGTGA. The CDR3 protein is CASSLKRVGVGTEAFF. CDR3 DNA sequence: TGTGCCAGCAGCTTAAAAAGGGTGGGGGTTGGGACTGAAGCTTTCTTT.

The chain has TRBV6-6 and TRBJ2-3; D is unclear. The CDR3 length is 12 residues. The germline V gene has CDR1 MNHNY and CDR2 SVGAGI (reference sequence). V was cut by 5 bases and J by 6 bases, with 9 bases left in between. The CDR3 region has the DNA TGTGCCAGCAGTCCGACTGGGGATACGCAGTATTTT. Translated: CASSPTGDTQYF.

The V gene is TRBV4-3, the J gene TRBJ2-7, with TRBD1 matching over 9 bases. CDR1 and CDR2 (germline): LGHNA, YSLEER. The CDR3 spans 14 residues. The ends lost 6 bases at V and 7 bases at J; junction bases unmatched: 10. Here the CDR3 DNA reads TGCGCCAGCAGTGACCGGACAGGGGTGGGAGAGCAGTACTTC. Protein product: CASSDRTGVGEQYF.

The rearrangement links TRBV12-1 to TRBJ1-1. TRBV12-1 is an annotated pseudogene. The CDR3 runs 15 residues. CDR3: CASSSAPGRNTEAFF. CDR3 coding DNA: TGTGCCAGCAGCTCCGCACCGGGACGAAACACTGAAGCTTTCTTT.

Here the CDR3 DNA reads TGTGCCAGCAGCGGAGGCTCCTTAGCGGGGGTATACAATGAGCAGTTCTTC. Amino acid sequence: CASSGGSLAGVYNEQFF. The J gene is TRBJ2-1, the V gene TRBV9, with 9 bases identical to TRBD2. Per germline, CDR1 SGDLS and CDR2 YYNGEE. The V gene end was trimmed by 3 bases and the J gene end by 4 bases; junction bases not matched to a gene: 11. The CDR3 has 17 residues.

Note on this clone: The junction departs from germline at one end; a sequencing error may be responsible. This chain links TRBV2 with TRBJ2-2, with unresolved D. Germline CDR1 and CDR2: SNHLY and FYNNEI. The CDR3 contains 14 residues. The CDR3 sequence: CASSPQGYTGELFF. In DNA form, the CDR3 reads TGTGCCAGCAGCCCCCAAGGGTACACTGGGGAGCTGTTTTTT. The full variable domain, with the rest looked up from reference TRBV2 and TRBJ2-2, is EPEVTQTPSHQVTQMGQEVILRCVPISNHLYFYWYRQILGQKVEFLVSFYNNEISEKSEIFDDQFSVERPDGSNFTLKIRSTKLEDSAMYFCASSPQGYTGELFFGEGSRLTVL.

This clone has just one count. This chain links TRBV14 with TRBJ2-1, with TRBD2 matching over 10 bases. This CDR3 comprises 15 residues. V gave up 5 bases and J gave up 6 bases; unmatched junction bases: 7. Germline lookup yields CDR1 SGHDN and CDR2 FVKESK. This CDR3 is CASSSGTSAPNEQFF. The CDR3 DNA follows: TGTGCCAGCAGCTCCGGGACTAGCGCCCCCAATGAGCAGTTCTTC. Full variable domain (outside the CDR3, taken from reference TRBV14 and TRBJ2-1): EAGVTQFPSHSVIEKGQTVTLRCDPISGHDNLYWYRRVMGKEIKFLLHFVKESKQDESGMPNNRFLAERTGGTYSTLKVQPAELEDSGVYFCASSSGTSAPNEQFFGPGTRLTVL.

In DNA form, the CDR3 reads TGTGCCAGCGCTCCCACGGAGGGCCTCTACGAGCAGTACTTC. Translation: CASAPTEGLYEQYF. The chain employs TRBV9 and TRBJ2-7, with a tentative D call TRBD2 (6 bases). This CDR3 contains 14 residues. Deletions cut 7 bases from V and 3 bases from J, with 17 bases between. CDR1 SGDLS and CDR2 YYNGEE come from the germline V gene.

CDR3 residues: CSANRVKAFF. In DNA, the CDR3 is TGCAGTGCCAACAGGGTTAAGGCTTTCTTT. V and J are TRBV20-1 and TRBJ1-1; a weak D match, TRBD1 (6 bases). Trimming removed 6 bases from V and 11 bases from J, with 13 bases in between. The CDR3 has 10 residues. The germline CDR1 and CDR2 sequences are DFQATT and SNEGSKA (reference sequence).

The chain recombines TRBV7-6 with TRBJ2-7; D not certain. CDR1 is SGHVS, CDR2 FNYEAQ, per germline. The CDR3 has 14 residues. The V end was cut by 1 base, the J end by 3 bases, with 10 bases between. CDR3 in amino acids: CASSLVGFNYEQYF. In nucleotides, the CDR3 is TGTGCCAGCAGCTTAGTCGGTTTTAACTACGAGCAGTACTTC.

The CDR3 sequence is CASSFPRTGKVPNEAFF. The DNA for the CDR3 is TGTGCCAGCAGCTTCCCTCGGACAGGGAAAGTCCCCAATGAAGCTTTCTTT. The chain couples TRBV7-2 to TRBJ1-1, with 8 bases aligning to TRBD1. The V gene end was trimmed by 3 bases and the J gene end by 7 bases; junction bases not matched to a gene: 16. The CDR3 is 17 amino acids. In germline, CDR1 is SGHTA, CDR2 FQGNSA.

This clone was detected only a few times. V is TRBV5-1 and J is TRBJ1-4; D uncertain. Trimming removed 2 bases at V and 0 bases at J, with 17 bases between. Germline V CDR1 and CDR2: SGHRS, YFSETQ. The CDR3 runs to 18 residues. In nucleotides, the CDR3 is TGCGCCAGCAGCTTTAGACGGGAGCCAAAAGCAACTAATGAAAAACTGTTTTTT. Translating it yields CASSFRREPKATNEKLFF. Looking up the rest from reference TRBV5-1 and TRBJ1-4 gives the full variable domain: KAGVTQTPRYLIKTRGQQVTLSCSPISGHRSVSWYQQTPGQGLQFLFEYFSETQRNKGNFPGRFSGRQFSNSRSEMNVSTLELGDSALYLCASSFRREPKATNEKLFFGSGTQLSVL.

Concerning this clone itself: The junction shows a germline mismatch at one end, possibly a read error. This chain joins TRBV7-7 and TRBJ1-3; unclear D gene. Germline-derived CDR1 and CDR2 are SSHAT and FNYEAQ (reference sequence). The CDR3 covers 13 residues. The CDR3 nucleotides read TGTGCTAGCAGCCTTGGGCCCGGAAACACCATATATTTT. Encoded protein: CASSLGPGNTIYF. The whole variable domain, filled in from reference TRBV7-7 and TRBJ1-3, reads GAGVSQSPRYKVTKRGQDVTLRCDPISSHATLYWYQQALGQGPEFLTYFNYEAQPDKSGLPSDRFSAERPEGSISTLTIQRTEQRDSAMYRCASSLGPGNTIYFGEGSWLTVV.

This clone was recorded many times. This chain uses TRBV5-1 with TRBJ2-2; no firm D call. V lost 3 bases and J 4 bases, leaving 13 bases between the germline ends. The CDR3 runs 15 residues. The germline V gene has CDR1 SGHRS and CDR2 YFSETQ. The DNA for the CDR3 is TGCGCCAGCAGCTCAAGTACACCGGGCACCGGGGAGCTGTTTTTT. Its translation: CASSSSTPGTGELFF.

J is TRBJ2-7 and V is TRBV7-2, with unresolved D. Trimming took off 2 bases at V and 2 bases at J, with 10 bases between the two ends. CDR3 length: 14 amino acids. Germline V lookup: CDR1 SGHTA, CDR2 FQGNSA. The CDR3 loop is CASSLLLGAYEQYF. CDR3 DNA sequence: TGTGCCAGCAGCTTACTCCTAGGAGCCTACGAGCAGTACTTC.